A selection of T cell receptor beta chains follows, all from one sample in a study of T cells in Graves' hyperthyroidism and ophthalmopathy. TCRdb re-analysed the multiplex PCR reads in MiXCR, keeping a single row per CDR3 protein. The sample lists around 350,000 distinct CDR3 sequences; more than 14% were seen once. What was sequenced was blood. The receptors originated from a woman in her 30s with Graves' ophthalmopathy. Both conserved end residues are part of each CDR3. The order of the fields is clone size, D gene, J gene, V gene, CDR3 protein, CDR3 DNA. D genes are given only for firm matches. The size of a clone is reported for some rows only, either as once, few or many, or as a class for expanded clones.

>.|.|TRBJ2-5|TRBV11-2
CASSSQGGQETQYF
TGTGCCAGCAGCTCGCAGGGGGGTCAAGAGACCCAGTACTTC
>many|.|TRBJ1-1|TRBV11-2
CASSTRGNTEAFF
TGTGCCAGCAGCACGCGGGGGAACACTGAAGCTTTCTTT
>.|.|TRBJ2-7|TRBV7-6
CASSPTPSGPGAYEQYF
TGTGCCAGCAGCCCAACCCCATCGGGGCCAGGAGCCTACGAGCAGTACTTC
>many|.|TRBJ1-1|TRBV20-1
CSARRQLNTEAFF
TGCAGTGCTAGACGACAGCTGAACACTGAAGCTTTCTTT
>.|TRBD1|TRBJ2-7|TRBV29-1
CSVEGNKRQGSYEQYF
TGCAGCGTTGAAGGGAATAAGAGACAGGGTTCCTACGAGCAGTACTTC
>many|.|TRBJ2-5|TRBV3-1
CASSSRETQYF
TGTGCCAGCAGCTCTAGAGAGACCCAGTACTTC
>many|.|TRBJ2-1|TRBV5-4
CASSTSGQREQFF
TGTGCCAGCAGCACAAGCGGGCAGCGGGAGCAGTTCTTC
>many|TRBD1|TRBJ2-3|TRBV7-6
CASSPKDRANTDTQYF
TGTGCCAGCAGCCCGAAGGACAGGGCTAACACAGATACGCAGTATTTT
>many|.|TRBJ1-1|TRBV11-3
CASTQGWNTEAFF
TGTGCCAGCACCCAGGGTTGGAACACTGAAGCTTTCTTT
>many|.|TRBJ2-7|TRBV10-3
CAISESIGGYEQYF
TGTGCCATCAGTGAGTCGATAGGGGGCTACGAGCAGTACTTC